This record concerns one T cell receptor (beta chain) sequence. PCR primers comprised 60 Vbeta and 13 Jbeta primers. Produced via immunoSEQ multiplex PCR; TCRdb's table is partial and in-frame only. The sample has about 160,000 clones; roughly three quarters are singletons. The sample originates from a study of cytomegalovirus exposure and HLA in healthy donors. The germline CDR1 and CDR2 sequences are MNHEY and SMNVEV (reference sequence). V lost 3 bases, J lost 1 base, and 5 bases stayed unmatched. The CDR3 has 16 amino acids. The chain links TRBV27 to TRBJ2-2, with 7 bases matching TRBD1. This sequence was found in a human donor in good health. The sample was PBMCs. The chain's CDR3 is CASSFLAGGNTGELFF. The CDR3 DNA follows: TGTGCCAGCAGTTTCCTGGCAGGGGGGAACACCGGGGAGCTGTTTTTT.